This T cell receptor beta chain was found in a study of vaccination and CD4 T cells after COVID-19. As for the study in general: The study enrolled six male and four female convalescents, two of whom were Hispanic.

Remarks on this clonotype: As yet, its antigen is unknown.

The CDR3 runs 17 residues. CDR1 and CDR2 (germline): SGHTA, FQGNSA. The V and J ends lost 1 base and 4 bases respectively, with 19 bases between them. Once obtained from cultured CD4+ T cells, the DNA was sequenced using the Oncomine TCR Beta short-read assay. A single record per CDR3 protein comes from TCRdb applying MiXCR to the PCR reads. The data contain over 8,500 distinct CDR3 sequences, roughly a third of them singletons. This sample's treatment: approximately 9-day PBMC culture with coronavirus spike peptide pools or control peptides (ViraFEST assay). The gene calls are TRBV7-2 and TRBJ1-2; the D is unclear. The TCR comes from a human donor with COVID-19. Sequenced input: cultured CD4+ T cells from blood. The CDR3, as DNA: TGTGCCAGCAGCTTAGGCGTCCTGGTGCGGGGAGCCTATGGCTACACCTTC. This sequence encodes CASSLGVLVRGAYGYTF.